This passage covers 20 T cell receptor beta chains from one sample sequenced in a study of radiotherapy plus CTLA-4 blockade in lung cancer. This table comes from immunoSEQ multiplex PCR, and its TCRdb copy is limited to in-frame clones, with some not included. The sample carries over 85,000 clones, approximately 80% recorded once. The sample was peripheral blood, taken from a patient treated with radiotherapy plus ipilimumab. The receptors were gathered from a human donor with non-small cell lung cancer that progressed on radiotherapy plus ipilimumab.

The genes are TRBV5-6 and TRBJ2-1; D assignment may be TRBD1 or TRBD2 (5 bases each). V gave up 3 bases and J gave up 8 bases, with 24 bases separating them. This CDR3 is 17 amino acids long. Per germline, CDR1 SGHDT and CDR2 YYEEEE. The CDR3 is CASSSAMGTSSFDEQFF. CDR3 in DNA: TGTGCCAGCAGCTCGGCAATGGGGACCTCGAGTTTCGATGAGCAGTTCTTC.

This clone showed up just a few times. V is TRBV19 and J is TRBJ2-2; D gene ambiguous. Germline V gives CDR1 LNHDA, CDR2 SQIVND (reference sequence). V was clipped by 4 bases and J by 4 bases, with 13 bases between them. This CDR3 comprises 15 residues. The CDR3 here is CASSNGGMSTGELFF. DNA for the CDR3: TGTGCCAGTAGTAATGGTGGGATGAGCACCGGGGAGCTGTTTTTT.

The J gene is TRBJ1-5, the V gene TRBV6-4; D gene ambiguous. Looked up from germline, CDR1 is MRHNA and CDR2 is SNTAGT. Trimming pared 7 bases from V and 0 bases from J, leaving 13 bases between. The CDR3 covers 15 residues. The CDR3 region is CASKRDSASNQPQHF. CDR3 sequence (DNA): TGTGCCAGCAAAAGGGATTCGGCTAGCAATCAGCCCCAGCATTTT.

The rearrangement joins TRBV5-6 to TRBJ2-7; 8 nucleotides line up with TRBD2. The CDR3 has 15 amino acids. CDR1 and CDR2 from the germline V gene are SGHDT and YYEEEE. V trimming: 2 bases; J trimming: 3 bases; junction bases outside the gene matches: 7. CDR3 nucleotide sequence: TGTGCCAGCAGCTTCCTGGCGCGGGAGGACTACGAGCAGTACTTC. This sequence encodes CASSFLAREDYEQYF. The whole variable domain, filled in from reference TRBV5-6 and TRBJ2-7, reads DAGVTQSPTHLIKTRGQQVTLRCSPKSGHDTVSWYQQALGQGPQFIFQYYEEEERQRGNFPDRFSGHQFPNYSSELNVNALLLGDSALYLCASSFLAREDYEQYFGPGTRLTVT.

The chain combines TRBV6-6 with TRBJ2-2; no firm D call. CDR3 length equals 14 residues. Trimming left V 0 bases short and J 8 bases short, with 10 bases between. Germline V gene sequence: CDR1 MNHNY, CDR2 SVGAGI (reference sequence). The CDR3 DNA is TGTGCCAGCAGTTACTCGTGGGGATCGGGGGAGCTGTTTTTT. This translates into CASSYSWGSGELFF.

This clone was counted a few times. The CDR3 coding sequence is TGTGCCAGTGGCCGCCTCGGGACTAGCGGACGCACAGATACGCAGTATTTT. Protein: CASGRLGTSGRTDTQYF. V usage is TRBV19 and J usage is TRBJ2-3, with 11 bases aligning to TRBD2. With V trimmed by 8 bases and J by 1 base, 11 bases remained unmatched. CDR3 length equals 17 residues. The germline gives CDR1 LNHDA, CDR2 SQIVND (reference sequence).

This sequence joins TRBV5-5 and TRBJ2-6, with 11 bases lining up with TRBD1. The CDR3 is 19 residues long. V gave up 3 bases and J gave up 0 bases; unmatched junction bases: 8. Germline-derived CDR1 and CDR2 are SGHKS and YYEKEE (reference sequence). The CDR3 spells CASSWRTGGAPSGANVLTF. The CDR3 region has the DNA TGTGCCAGCAGCTGGCGGACAGGGGGCGCCCCCTCTGGGGCCAACGTCCTGACTTTC.

The genes are TRBV27 and TRBJ1-5; 8 bases agree with TRBD1. V gave up 4 bases and J gave up 5 bases; unmatched junction bases: 7. Per germline, CDR1 MNHEY and CDR2 SMNVEV (reference sequence). The CDR3 covers 15 residues. The CDR3 is CASSSLTGEHQPQHF. In nucleotides, the CDR3 is TGTGCCAGCAGTTCCTTGACAGGGGAGCATCAGCCCCAGCATTTT.

The chain has TRBV28 and TRBJ2-7, with D unclear. CDR1 is MDHEN and CDR2 is SYDVKM in the germline V gene. This CDR3 region has 11 residues. V lost 4 bases and J 2 bases, leaving 3 bases between the germline ends. The CDR3 is CASSSTYEQYV. The CDR3 DNA is TGTGCCAGCAGTTCAACCTACGAGCAGTACGTC.

The chain joins TRBV10-1 to TRBJ2-3; D unclear. The CDR3 has 16 amino acids. Trimming removed 2 bases from V and 0 bases from J, with 12 bases in between. From germline, CDR1 is WNHNN and CDR2 SYGVQD (reference sequence). CDR3 nucleotide sequence: TGCGCCAGCAGTGAGATGGCTGGCGGAAGCACAGATACGCAGTATTTT. Protein sequence: CASSEMAGGSTDTQYF.

This sequence joins TRBV9 and TRBJ2-2; 7 nucleotides line up with TRBD2. Trimming took 3 bases from V and 3 from J; bases not matched to a gene: 5. This CDR3 comprises 15 residues. Germline assignment: CDR1 SGDLS and CDR2 YYNGEE. CDR3 DNA: TGTGCCAGCAGCGATGCTGGGAGGGACACCGGGGAGCTGTTTTTT. Amino acids: CASSDAGRDTGELFF.

This clone came up once. CDR3 loop: CASSLTSGSSYEQYV. CDR3 DNA: TGTGCCAGCAGTTTAACCAGCGGTAGCTCCTACGAGCAGTACGTC. The genes are TRBV28 and TRBJ2-7; D might be TRBD2 (5 bases). In germline, CDR1 is MDHEN, CDR2 SYDVKM. The V end was cut by 2 bases, the J end by 0 bases, with 11 bases between. The CDR3 consists of 15 residues.

The genes are TRBV19 and TRBJ2-1; TRBD2 matches 13 bases. CDR1 is LNHDA and CDR2 is SQIVND in the germline V gene (reference sequence). J was trimmed by 10 bases and V by 4 bases; bases with no gene match: 7. The CDR3 runs 15 residues. DNA of the CDR3: TGTGCCAGTAGTACCTGGACTAGCGGGAGCACAGAGCAGTTCTTC. Translating gives CASSTWTSGSTEQFF.

The chain uses TRBV28 and TRBJ1-2; TRBD1 aligns across 8 bases. Germline CDR1 MDHEN, CDR2 SYDVKM. With 4 bases clipped from V and 4 bases from J, the junction kept 8 bases outside the gene matches. The CDR3 is 15 amino acids. CDR3 loop: CASSSSVGQAYGYTF. CDR3 bases: TGTGCCAGCAGTTCTTCTGTGGGACAGGCCTATGGCTACACCTTC.

The chain has TRBV18 and TRBJ1-5; tentatively, D is TRBD1 (5 bases). The CDR3 extends over 14 amino acids. V gave up 6 bases and J gave up 0 bases, with 9 bases separating them. Germline V lookup: CDR1 KGHSH, CDR2 LQKENI. Written as DNA, the CDR3 is TGTGCCAGCTCCGACAGTTTTAGCAATCAGCCCCAGCATTTT. It specifies CASSDSFSNQPQHF.

The J gene is TRBJ2-1, the V gene TRBV15; a weak D match, TRBD2 (6 bases). This CDR3 has 16 amino acids. With 1 base removed from V and 7 bases from J, the gap between germline ends came to 17 bases. Germline V lookup: CDR1 LNHNV, CDR2 YYDKDF (reference sequence). The CDR3 sequence: CATSRVLGRDGNEQFF. In DNA, the CDR3 is TGTGCCACCAGCAGAGTCCTGGGGCGGGATGGTAATGAGCAGTTCTTC.

The chain links TRBV5-5 to TRBJ2-3; 9 bases are shared with TRBD2. From germline, CDR1 is SGHKS and CDR2 YYEKEE (reference sequence). The CDR3 loop spans 16 amino acids. V trimming: 4 bases; J trimming: 6 bases; junction bases outside the gene matches: 12. CDR3 DNA: TGTGCCAGCAGCCCAACACGGACTAGCGTGGCGGATACGCAGTATTTT. This encodes CASSPTRTSVADTQYF.

The chain combines TRBV5-1 with TRBJ2-1; 7 nucleotides line up with TRBD2. V dropped 4 bases and J dropped 2; count of bases not matched to a gene: 9. CDR1 and CDR2 (germline): SGHRS, YFSETQ. This CDR3 spans 16 amino acids. The CDR3, as DNA: TGCGCCAGCAGCCCGCCACTGGCGGGAGCCTACAATGAGCAGTTCTTC. Translated, it gives CASSPPLAGAYNEQFF.

This clone has more than one count but fewer than ten. The CDR3 spells CASSLVGTSGRNEQFF. CDR3 in DNA: TGCGCCAGCAGCTTGGTTGGGACTAGCGGGAGGAATGAGCAGTTCTTC. This chain links TRBV5-1 with TRBJ2-1; 15 bases map to TRBD2. The CDR3 sequence is 16 residues long. Germline loops: CDR1 SGHRS, CDR2 YFSETQ. J gave up 7 bases and V 0 bases, and 2 bases lay outside the gene matches.

The rearrangement joins TRBV28 to TRBJ1-1; D is possibly TRBD1 (6 bases). The CDR3 is 14 amino acids. V was clipped by 5 bases and J by 1 base, with 11 bases between them. Germline-derived CDR1 and CDR2 are MDHEN and SYDVKM. CDR3 amino acids: CASSPYRENTEAFF. The CDR3 region has the DNA TGTGCCAGCAGTCCCTACAGGGAGAACACTGAAGCTTTCTTT.